These T cell receptor beta chains were read from a single sample in a study of blood T cell repertoires in COVID-19. TCRdb keeps only in-frame clones here, not all; method: immunoSEQ multiplex PCR. Of 100,000 to 150,000 clones listed, about 80% were seen once; the top ten hold about 40%. What was sequenced was peripheral blood. Receptors were obtained from a man in his forties with active or convalescent COVID-19. Both conserved end residues are part of each CDR3. Each record gives: J gene, V gene, D gene, clone size, CDR3 length, CDR3 DNA, CDR3 protein. A D gene is named only where the DNA matches it firmly. The size field is filled for only some rows; it gives once, few, many or a size class.

>TRBJ2-7|TRBV19|TRBD2|few|17
TGTGCCAGTAGTAGAGGGACTAGCACTGACGCCGCCTACGAGCAGTACTTC
CASSRGTSTDAAYEQYF
>TRBJ2-1|TRBV3-1/TRBV3-2|TRBD2|-|14
TGTGCCAGCAGCCTTGGGAGGGTATACAATGAGCAGTTCTTC
CASSLGRVYNEQFF
>TRBJ1-1|TRBV28|-|-|12
TGTGCCAGCAGCCAAAAGAACACTGAAGCTTTCTTT
CASSQKNTEAFF
>TRBJ1-2|TRBV4-1|-|-|18
TGCGCCAGCAGCCAAGTAAATTCTCTCAATCACGGGGTTTATGGCTACACCTTC
CASSQVNSLNHGVYGYTF
>TRBJ2-5|TRBV11-3|-|-|14
TGTGCCAGCAGCGCCGGAGGGCCGGGAGAGACCCAGTACTTC
CASSAGGPGETQYF
>TRBJ2-1|TRBV7-9|TRBD2|-|19
TGTGCCAGCAGCTTAGTGCTTAGCGGGCCTCCTCATGGTTACAATGAGCAGTTCTTC
CASSLVLSGPPHGYNEQFF
>TRBJ1-2|TRBV28|TRBD1|-|12
TGTGCCAGCGGACAGGTCGTGAGAGGCTACACCTTC
CASGQVVRGYTF
>TRBJ2-7|TRBV30|-|-|12
TGTGCCTGGAAAACTTCGGGATACGAGCAGTACTTC
CAWKTSGYEQYF
>TRBJ2-5|TRBV30|TRBD1|-|12
TGTGCCTGGGGGGGACAGGGACAGACCCAGTACTTC
CAWGGQGQTQYF
>TRBJ2-7|TRBV6-2/TRBV6-3|-|-|14
TGTGCCAGCAGTTACGAGGGGGGGTTCTACGAGCAGTACTTC
CASSYEGGFYEQYF
>TRBJ2-1|TRBV19|TRBD2|few|14
TGTGCCAGTAGTATCCTAGCGGGAGTTAATGAGCAGTTCTTC
CASSILAGVNEQFF
>TRBJ2-7|TRBV5-1|TRBD1|-|15
TGCGCCAGCAGCTTGGCCGGGACAGGGGGCTACGAGCAGTACTTC
CASSLAGTGGYEQYF
>TRBJ1-3|TRBV7-6|TRBD1|few|16
TGTGCCAGCAGCCCTGGACAGGGGAACTCTGGAAACACCATATATTTT
CASSPGQGNSGNTIYF
>TRBJ1-2|TRBV5-4|-|-|14
TGTGCCAGCAGCTTGAGGGGCCCTAACTATGGCTACACCTTC
CASSLRGPNYGYTF
>TRBJ2-2|TRBV5-4|TRBD2|once|16
TGTGCCAGCAGCCCTGGACTAGCGGCCAACACCGGGGAGCTGTTTTTT
CASSPGLAANTGELFF
>TRBJ1-4|TRBV5-5|TRBD1|-|16
TGTGCCAGCAGCGACGGACAGGGGGGTCCGGGTGAAAAACTGTTTTTT
CASSDGQGGPGEKLFF
>TRBJ2-7|TRBV12-3/TRBV12-4|-|-|13
TGTGCCAGCAGTTTCAGACAGGTTAACGAGCAGTACTTC
CASSFRQVNEQYF
>TRBJ2-1|TRBV7-3|-|-|15
TGTGCCAGCAGCTCTGCGGGCAGCTCCTACAATGAGCAGTTCTTC
CASSSAGSSYNEQFF
>TRBJ1-1|TRBV10-3|-|-|14
TGTGCCATCAGTGAGGGGGGGATGGTCACTGAAGCTTTCTTT
CAISEGGMVTEAFF
>TRBJ1-5|TRBV12-5|TRBD1|-|15
TGTGCTAGTGGTTTAACAGGGGCTAACAATCAGCCCCAGCATTTT
CASGLTGANNQPQHF
>TRBJ2-3|TRBV7-9|TRBD2|-|16
TGTGCCAGCAGCTTCCGACTAGCGAGCAACACAGATACGCAGTATTTT
CASSFRLASNTDTQYF
>TRBJ2-2|TRBV30|-|-|17
TGTGCCTGGAGTCCCGGGGGCGGGGGACTATTCACCGGGGAGCTGTTTTTT
CAWSPGGGGLFTGELFF
>TRBJ1-4|TRBV5-4|-|-|14
TGTGCCAGCAGTCGGGATTATCTTGGGGAAAAACTGTTTTTT
CASSRDYLGEKLFF
>TRBJ2-7|TRBV4-3|-|-|14
TGCGCCAGCAGCCAAGACCCGGCGAGGTACGAGCAGTACTTC
CASSQDPARYEQYF
>TRBJ1-6|TRBV2|-|-|15
TGTGCCAGCCGGCGGGCGGGGGGGGGCCACCCACCCCTCCACTTT
CASRRAGGGHPPLHF
>TRBJ1-5|TRBV6-5|-|-|13
TGTGCCAGCAGTTACTTCCTCAATCAGCCCCAGCATTTT
CASSYFLNQPQHF
>TRBJ2-5|TRBV5-4|TRBD2|-|17
TGTGCCAGCAGCTTGGCCGGAGCGGGGGGGTTCCAAGAGACCCAGTACTTC
CASSLAGAGGFQETQYF
>TRBJ1-6|TRBV7-2|TRBD1|-|14
TGTGCCAGCAGCTTTGGGCAGGGGGGCTCACCCCTCCACTTT
CASSFGQGGSPLHF
>TRBJ1-2|TRBV12-3/TRBV12-4|-|few|13
TGTGCCAGCAGTCGAGGGTTTACCTATGGCTACACCTTC
CASSRGFTYGYTF
>TRBJ2-5|TRBV3-1/TRBV3-2|-|once|15
TGTGCCAGCAGCCAAGGCAGGGGCTTGGGAGAGACCCAGTACTTC
CASSQGRGLGETQYF
>TRBJ2-3|TRBV24-1|TRBD2|-|16
TGTGCCACCAGTGAACGTTGGACTAGTATGTCGGATACGCAGTATTTT
CATSERWTSMSDTQYF
>TRBJ2-1|TRBV11-2|-|-|17
TGTGCCAGCAGCCCCAGACGGGTAGGGCAGGGCGTCGATGAGCAGTTCTTC
CASSPRRVGQGVDEQFF
>TRBJ2-5|TRBV30|TRBD1|-|14
TGTGCCTGGTCCCCCGGGACAGGGGGAGAGACCCAGTACTTC
CAWSPGTGGETQYF
>TRBJ2-7|TRBV3-1/TRBV3-2|TRBD1|-|18
TGTGCCAGCAGCCACGGAACAGGGGGCATTACGGAGCGGTCGAAGCAGTACTTC
CASSHGTGGITERSKQYF
>TRBJ1-1|TRBV6-5|-|-|14
TGTGCCAGCATCCCTGAGCGTCGAGGGACTGAAGCTTTCTTT
CASIPERRGTEAFF
>TRBJ1-2|TRBV28|-|-|18
TGTGCCAGCAGTTCCCTGCCTGAAGGGACAATGACGAGTTATGGCTACACCTTC
CASSSLPEGTMTSYGYTF
>TRBJ1-5|TRBV6-5|-|-|13
TGTGCCAGCAGCCCAGACAGCTATCAGCCCCAGCATTTT
CASSPDSYQPQHF
>TRBJ1-5|TRBV6-5|TRBD1|-|15
TGTGCCAGCAGCTCCGGGACAGGGTCAAATCAGCCCCAGCATTTT
CASSSGTGSNQPQHF
>TRBJ1-6|TRBV11-2|-|-|16
TGTGCCAGCAGCTTAGCCACGGGCTCCTATAATTCACCCCTCCACTTT
CASSLATGSYNSPLHF
>TRBJ1-1|TRBV4-2|-|-|13
TGTGCCAGCGTAGGCAGGGGGAACACTGAAGCTTTCTTT
CASVGRGNTEAFF
>TRBJ1-1|TRBV5-1|TRBD1|-|15
TGCGCCAGCAGCTTGGGACAGGGGAAGGACACTGAAGCTTTCTTT
CASSLGQGKDTEAFF
>TRBJ2-5|TRBV6-5|TRBD2|-|14
TGTGCCAGCTTCACTAGCGGGGGGCAAGAGACCCAGTACTTC
CASFTSGGQETQYF
>TRBJ2-7|TRBV6-6|-|-|13
TGTGCCAGCAGTTACCGGGAAAGGTACGAGCAGTACTTC
CASSYRERYEQYF
>TRBJ2-7|TRBV10-1|-|-|12
TGCGCCAGCAGCCCCTTAATATACGAGCAGTACTTC
CASSPLIYEQYF
>TRBJ1-5|TRBV19|TRBD1|-|15
TGTGCCAGCTCTCCCGACAGGGCCTTCAATCAGCCCCAGCATTTT
CASSPDRAFNQPQHF
>TRBJ1-5|TRBV6-5|-|once|13
TGTGCCAGCAGACCAGGGCCCAATCAGCCCCAGCATTTT
CASRPGPNQPQHF
>TRBJ2-7|TRBV5-1|-|-|14
TGCGCCAGCAAACAGGACGGCAGCTCCTACGAGCAGTACTTC
CASKQDGSSYEQYF
>TRBJ1-4|TRBV27|TRBD1|-|15
TGTGCCAGCAGTTTCTACAGGGGGAGAGACGAAAAACTGTTTTTT
CASSFYRGRDEKLFF
>TRBJ2-5|TRBV15|TRBD1|few|15
TGTGCCACCAGCAGAGGCACAGGGGGGATGGAGACCCAGTACTTC
CATSRGTGGMETQYF
>TRBJ1-2|TRBV6-4|TRBD1|-|13
TGTGCCAGCAGCCAGACAGGGGGCAGTGGCTACACCTTC
CASSQTGGSGYTF
>TRBJ2-7|TRBV27|-|-|14
TGTGCCAGCAGTTTTGAGAATCCAGGGGACGAGCAGTACTTC
CASSFENPGDEQYF